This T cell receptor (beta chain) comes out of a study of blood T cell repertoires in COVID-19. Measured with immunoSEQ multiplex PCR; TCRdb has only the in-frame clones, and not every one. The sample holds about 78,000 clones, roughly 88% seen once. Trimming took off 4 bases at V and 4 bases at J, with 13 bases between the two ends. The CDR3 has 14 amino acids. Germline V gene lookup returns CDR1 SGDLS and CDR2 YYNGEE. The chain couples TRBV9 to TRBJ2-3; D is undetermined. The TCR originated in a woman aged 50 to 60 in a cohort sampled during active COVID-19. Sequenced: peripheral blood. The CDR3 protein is CASSPLEVADTQYF. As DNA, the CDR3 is TGTGCCAGCAGCCCCCTAGAAGTTGCAGATACGCAGTATTTT.